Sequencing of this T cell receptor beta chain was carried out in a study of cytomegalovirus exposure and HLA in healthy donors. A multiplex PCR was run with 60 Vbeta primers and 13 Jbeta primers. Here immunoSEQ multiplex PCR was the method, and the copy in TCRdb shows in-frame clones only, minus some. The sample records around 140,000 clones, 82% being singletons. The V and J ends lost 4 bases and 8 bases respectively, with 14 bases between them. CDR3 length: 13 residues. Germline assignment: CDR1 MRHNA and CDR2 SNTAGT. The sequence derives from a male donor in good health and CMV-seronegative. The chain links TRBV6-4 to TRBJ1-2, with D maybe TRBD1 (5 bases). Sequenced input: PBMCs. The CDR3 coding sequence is TGTGCCAGCAGTGCCATTCAGGGTTACGGCTACACCTTC. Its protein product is CASSAIQGYGYTF.